The 26 T cell receptor beta chains presented below share a single source sample, sequenced in a study of cytomegalovirus exposure and HLA in healthy donors. The protocol was immunoSEQ multiplex PCR, while the TCRdb copy is restricted to in-frame clones and leaves out a portion. Among 130,000 or so clones, roughly 89% were seen once, and the ten largest hold roughly 9.3%. Sample: PBMCs. These receptors all come from a woman under 30 in good health and CMV-seropositive.

The J gene is TRBJ2-7, the V gene TRBV7-2; the D is unclear. The CDR3 consists of 12 residues. Germline CDR1 and CDR2: SGHTA and FQGNSA. Deletions cut 4 bases from V and 3 bases from J, with 7 bases between. The CDR3 nucleotides read TGTGCCAGCAGCTATTGGAGCTACGAGCAGTACTTC. The encoded protein is CASSYWSYEQYF.

The chain carries TRBV11-2 and TRBJ1-1; D is unclear. This CDR3 is 12 amino acids long. Germline V gene data show CDR1 as SGHAT and CDR2 as FQNNGV. V was clipped by 3 bases and J by 1 base, with 3 bases between them. In DNA, the CDR3 is TGTGCCAGCAGCTTCGGGAACACTGAAGCTTTCTTT. It yields the protein CASSFGNTEAFF.

CDR3 DNA sequence: TGCAGCGTTGAGTTATCAGGGGGCGCAAGGGAAAAACTGTTTTTT. Its protein is CSVELSGGAREKLFF. The chain links TRBV29-1 to TRBJ1-4, with 8 bases aligning to TRBD1. Germline loops: CDR1 SQVTM, CDR2 ANQGSEA. This CDR3 has 15 residues. Trimming at V came to 3 bases and at J to 8 bases, leaving 11 bases not matched to a gene.

The V gene is TRBV7-6, the J gene TRBJ2-3; no clear D. The CDR3 covers 15 residues. V lost 4 bases and J 6 bases, leaving 17 bases between the germline ends. Germline loops: CDR1 SGHVS, CDR2 FNYEAQ. The CDR3 sequence: CASSSTRARADTQYF. DNA for the CDR3: TGTGCCAGCAGCTCCACCCGAGCCCGCGCCGATACGCAGTATTTT.

This chain connects TRBV14 to TRBJ2-5; 7 bases fit TRBD1. V lost 2 bases to trimming and J lost 3 bases; unmatched junction nucleotides: 6. Germline CDR1 reads SGHDN; CDR2 reads FVKESK. This CDR3 has 15 amino acids. The chain's CDR3 is CASSQHRQGEETQYF. CDR3 sequence (DNA): TGTGCCAGCAGCCAACACAGACAGGGAGAAGAGACCCAGTACTTC.

The rearrangement links TRBV28 to TRBJ1-2; D is unclear. The CDR3 sequence is 16 residues long. CDR1 MDHEN and CDR2 SYDVKM come from the germline V gene. V lost 6 bases and J lost 0, with 17 bases in between. In DNA form, the CDR3 reads TGTGCCAGCAGCAGACGGAATCCGGAGACTAACTATGGCTACACCTTC. Translated, it gives CASSRRNPETNYGYTF.

This chain connects TRBV18 to TRBJ2-7; tentatively, D is TRBD1 (5 bases). CDR1 and CDR2 from the germline V gene are KGHSH and LQKENI. The ends were cut back, 0 bases at V and 1 base at J, with 10 bases in the middle. The CDR3 is 15 residues long. The CDR3 coding sequence is TGTGCCAGCTCACCACCCCCAGGGTATTCCTACGAGCAGTACTTC. Its protein product is CASSPPPGYSYEQYF.

The V and J genes are TRBV29-1 and TRBJ1-1, with TRBD1 identical over 7 bases. V lost 4 bases to trimming and J lost 3 bases; unmatched junction nucleotides: 2. Germline CDR1 SQVTM, CDR2 ANQGSEA. This CDR3 is 12 amino acids long. CDR3 DNA: TGCAGCGTTGTAGGGGGCGACACTGAAGCTTTCTTT. Translated, it gives CSVVGGDTEAFF.

The chain has TRBV27 and TRBJ2-3; tentatively, D is TRBD1 (7 bases). The germline V and J ends were trimmed by 1 base and 6 bases, with 14 bases remaining between them. The CDR3 runs to 15 residues. The germline CDR1 and CDR2 sequences are MNHEY and SMNVEV (reference sequence). The DNA for the CDR3 is TGTGCCAGCAGTTTATGGGGTGGAGGGGGCGATACGCAGTATTTT. Translated, it gives CASSLWGGGGDTQYF.

The chain employs TRBV5-1 and TRBJ2-7; possibly TRBD2 for D (6 bases). The germline gives CDR1 SGHRS, CDR2 YFSETQ. The V and J ends lost 4 bases and 3 bases respectively, with 11 bases between them. This CDR3 has 13 amino acids. The CDR3, as DNA: TGCGCCAGCAGCATGGGAGGCAGCTACGAGCAGTACTTC. This translates into CASSMGGSYEQYF. Combining the CDR3 with reference TRBV5-1 and TRBJ2-7 gives the whole variable domain KAGVTQTPRYLIKTRGQQVTLSCSPISGHRSVSWYQQTPGQGLQFLFEYFSETQRNKGNFPGRFSGRQFSNSRSEMNVSTLELGDSALYLCASSMGGSYEQYFGPGTRLTVT.

V and J are TRBV5-4 and TRBJ2-7; TRBD1 agrees at 7 bases. This CDR3 contains 14 residues. Germline CDR1 and CDR2: SGHNT and YYREEE (reference sequence). After removal of 0 bases from V and 2 bases from J, the junction contained 2 bases not matched to a gene. CDR3 sequence reads: CASSLGDRAYEQYF. The CDR3 coding sequence is TGTGCCAGCAGCTTGGGGGACAGAGCCTACGAGCAGTACTTC.

The chain couples TRBV30 to TRBJ2-3; 11 nucleotides align to TRBD1. The length of the CDR3 is 16 residues. Germline assignment: CDR1 GTSNPN and CDR2 SVGIG (reference sequence). J was trimmed by 1 base and V by 3 bases; bases with no gene match: 6. The CDR3 here is CAWRRPGQGGTDTQYF. The CDR3 nucleotides are TGTGCCTGGAGACGACCGGGACAGGGGGGCACAGATACGCAGTATTTT.

This clone appeared once. The chain carries TRBV15 and TRBJ1-3; 8 nucleotides agree with TRBD1. The CDR3 consists of 19 residues. Germline assignment: CDR1 LNHNV and CDR2 YYDKDF (reference sequence). The V gene end was trimmed by 8 bases and the J gene end by 0 bases; junction bases not matched to a gene: 18. The chain's CDR3 is CATGRQGPTVGPSGNTIYF. The CDR3 DNA reads as TGTGCCACCGGGAGACAGGGGCCTACGGTGGGTCCCTCTGGAAACACCATATATTTT.

This chain links TRBV28 with TRBJ2-5; maybe TRBD2 (5 bases). V shed 6 bases and J shed 2 bases, with 16 bases lying between them. Per the germline V gene, CDR1 is MDHEN and CDR2 is SYDVKM. This CDR3 contains 15 residues. CDR3 nucleotides: TGTGCCAGCAGCGCGACGGGGTTAGGGCAAGAGACCCAGTACTTC. This encodes CASSATGLGQETQYF.

The rearrangement uses TRBV5-6 and TRBJ2-5, with 10 positions matching TRBD1. The CDR3 contains 15 residues. Germline loops: CDR1 SGHDT, CDR2 YYEEEE. V shed 4 bases, J shed 1 base, and the junction held 4 bases outside the gene matches. The CDR3 nucleotides read TGTGCCAGCAGCCCCCGGACAGGGGGCCAAGAGACCCAGTACTTC. It is translated as CASSPRTGGQETQYF.

The CDR3: CASSPPPGTGNTIYF. The CDR3 DNA sequence: TGTGCCAGCAGTCCCCCCCCGGGGACTGGAAACACCATATATTTT. The chain links TRBV28 to TRBJ1-3; no reliable D call. Looked up from germline, CDR1 is MDHEN and CDR2 is SYDVKM. CDR3 length: 15 amino acids. V was pared by 5 bases and J by 2 bases, with 13 bases between. The whole variable domain, filled in from reference TRBV28 and TRBJ1-3, reads DVKVTQSSRYLVKRTGEKVFLECVQDMDHENMFWYRQDPGLGLRLIYFSYDVKMKEKGDIPEGYSVSREKKERFSLILESASTNQTSMYLCASSPPPGTGNTIYFGEGSWLTVV.

V is TRBV7-2 and J is TRBJ1-3; weak D call: TRBD1 (5 bases). V gave up 5 bases and J gave up 2 bases, with 13 bases separating them. There are 15 residues in the CDR3. The germline CDR1 and CDR2 sequences are SGHTA and FQGNSA. The CDR3 reads CASSQQVFAGNTIYF. DNA of the CDR3: TGTGCCAGCAGCCAACAGGTATTCGCTGGAAACACCATATATTTT. The complete variable domain, with remaining parts taken from reference TRBV7-2 and TRBJ1-3, reads GAGVSQSPSNKVTEKGKDVELRCDPISGHTALYWYRQSLGQGLEFLIYFQGNSAPDKSGLPSDRFSAERTGGSVSTLTIQRTQQEDSAVYLCASSQQVFAGNTIYFGEGSWLTVV.

CDR3 loop: CASSPGLDSGNTIYF. In DNA, the CDR3 is TGTGCCAGCTCACCAGGTCTAGACTCTGGAAACACCATATATTTT. V and J are TRBV18 and TRBJ1-3; D is unresolved. CDR3 size: 15 residues. With 2 bases removed from V and 0 bases from J, the gap between germline ends came to 8 bases. The V gene's germline CDR1 is KGHSH and CDR2 LQKENI. Drawing the rest from reference TRBV18 and TRBJ1-3, the complete variable domain is NAGVMQNPRHLVRRRGQEARLRCSPMKGHSHVYWYRQLPEEGLKFMVYLQKENIIDESGMPKERFSAEFPKEGPSILRIQQVVRGDSAAYFCASSPGLDSGNTIYFGEGSWLTVV.

This clone was recorded once. The V call is TRBV28, the J call TRBJ1-2; possibly TRBD1 for D (5 bases). The CDR3 extends over 13 amino acids. In germline, CDR1 is MDHEN, CDR2 SYDVKM. V was cut by 4 bases and J by 3 bases, with 9 bases left in between. CDR3 DNA: TGTGCCAGCAGTTCTATACAGGACTATGGCTACACCTTC. Encoded protein: CASSSIQDYGYTF.

This chain uses TRBV5-1 with TRBJ2-7; TRBD1 agrees at 12 bases. Germline CDR1 is SGHRS and CDR2 is YFSETQ. Trimming removed 4 bases from V and 5 bases from J; junction bases left unmatched: 10. This CDR3 is 16 amino acids long. The CDR3 DNA is TGCGCCAGCAGCCCGATACCGGGACAGGGGGCCAACGAGCAGTACTTC. This encodes CASSPIPGQGANEQYF.

The chain recombines TRBV21-1 with TRBJ2-3; TRBD1 reflects the table's D call only, with no check against the DNA. TRBV21-1 is a documented pseudogene. The CDR3 contains 13 residues. The CDR3 is CAVNGQGDDTQYF. CDR3 in DNA: TGTGCCGTAAATGGACAGGGAGACGATACGCAGTATTTT.

The chain joins TRBV18 to TRBJ2-2, with TRBD2 matching over 12 bases. The length of the CDR3 is 17 residues. Per the germline V gene, CDR1 is KGHSH and CDR2 is LQKENI. With V trimmed by 2 bases and J by 2 bases, 3 bases remained unmatched. The CDR3 spells CASSPRTSGVNTGELFF. DNA of the CDR3: TGTGCCAGCTCACCAAGGACTAGCGGGGTTAACACCGGGGAGCTGTTTTTT.

The chain joins TRBV16 to TRBJ1-4; no reliable D call. Trimming took off 1 base at V and 7 bases at J, with 19 bases between the two ends. CDR3 length equals 17 residues. CDR1 and CDR2 (germline): KGHSY, FQNENV. For the CDR3, the DNA is TGTGCCAGCAGCCAATTTCCAGGAGCCAAGGAGGGTGAAAAACTGTTTTTT. As protein: CASSQFPGAKEGEKLFF.

V is TRBV2 and J is TRBJ1-2; D is perhaps TRBD1 (5 bases). The CDR3 runs to 13 residues. V lost 7 bases, J lost 7 bases, and 16 bases lay in between. Looked up from germline, CDR1 is SNHLY and CDR2 is FYNNEI. Here the CDR3 DNA reads TGTGCCAGCACCTTCACGGGGGAAGTTGGCTACACCTTC. It yields the protein CASTFTGEVGYTF.

This clone was detected a few times. The chain uses TRBV7-9 and TRBJ1-2; tentatively, D is TRBD1 (6 bases). V shed 5 bases and J shed 6 bases, with 19 bases lying between them. Germline CDR1 SEHNR, CDR2 FQNEAQ (reference sequence). CDR3 length: 15 residues. In nucleotides, the CDR3 is TGTGCCAGCAGCGCCCCCGGGATTAGGGGGAATGGCTACACCTTC. Its protein is CASSAPGIRGNGYTF.

The chain couples TRBV5-4 to TRBJ2-7; TRBD1 agrees at 11 bases. J gave up 4 bases and V 4 bases, and 4 bases lay outside the gene matches. There are 14 residues in the CDR3. Per the germline V gene, CDR1 is SGHNT and CDR2 is YYREEE (reference sequence). The CDR3: CASSPGQGAYEQYF. The CDR3 bases are TGTGCCAGCAGCCCTGGACAGGGGGCTTACGAGCAGTACTTC. The variable domain in full, with the rest retrieved from reference TRBV5-4 and TRBJ2-7, is ETGVTQSPTHLIKTRGQQVTLRCSSQSGHNTVSWYQQALGQGPQFIFQYYREEENGRGNFPPRFSGLQFPNYSSELNVNALELDDSALYLCASSPGQGAYEQYFGPGTRLTVT.